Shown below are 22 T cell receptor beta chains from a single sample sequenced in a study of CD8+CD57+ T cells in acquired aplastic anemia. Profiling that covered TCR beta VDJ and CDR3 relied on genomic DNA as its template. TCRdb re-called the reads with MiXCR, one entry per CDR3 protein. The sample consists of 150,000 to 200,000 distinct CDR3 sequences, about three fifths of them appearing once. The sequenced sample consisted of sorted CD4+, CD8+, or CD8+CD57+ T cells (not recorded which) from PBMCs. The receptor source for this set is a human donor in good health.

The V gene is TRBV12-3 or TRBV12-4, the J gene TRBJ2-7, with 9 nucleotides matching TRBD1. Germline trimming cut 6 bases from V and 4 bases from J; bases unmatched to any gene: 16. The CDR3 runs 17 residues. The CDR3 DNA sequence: TGTGCCAGCAGGACAACAGGGGGCGACTCCGGATGGTACGAGCAGTACTTC. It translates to CASRTTGGDSGWYEQYF.

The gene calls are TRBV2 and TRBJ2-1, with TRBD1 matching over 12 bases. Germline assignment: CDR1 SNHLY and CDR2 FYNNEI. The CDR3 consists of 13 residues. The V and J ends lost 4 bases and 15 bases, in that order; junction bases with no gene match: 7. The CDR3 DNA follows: TGTGCCAGCAGTGCCGGGACAGGGGGCGCGGGGTTCTTC. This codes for CASSAGTGGAGFF.

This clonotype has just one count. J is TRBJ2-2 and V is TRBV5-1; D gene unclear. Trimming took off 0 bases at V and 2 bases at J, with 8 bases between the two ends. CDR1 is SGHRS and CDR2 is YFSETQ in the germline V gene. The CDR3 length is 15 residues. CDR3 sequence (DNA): TGCGCCAGCAGCTTGGAACGACCCAACACCGGGGAGCTGTTTTTT. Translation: CASSLERPNTGELFF. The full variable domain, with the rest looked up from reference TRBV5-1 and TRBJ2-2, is KAGVTQTPRYLIKTRGQQVTLSCSPISGHRSVSWYQQTPGQGLQFLFEYFSETQRNKGNFPGRFSGRQFSNSRSEMNVSTLELGDSALYLCASSLERPNTGELFFGEGSRLTVL.

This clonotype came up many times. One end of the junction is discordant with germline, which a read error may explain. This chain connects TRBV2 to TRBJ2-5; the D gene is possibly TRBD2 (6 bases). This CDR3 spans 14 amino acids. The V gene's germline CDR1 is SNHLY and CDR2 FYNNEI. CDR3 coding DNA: TGTGCCAGCAGTCAAGCCGGGAGCCAAGAGACCCAGTACTTC. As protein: CASSQAGSQETQYF.

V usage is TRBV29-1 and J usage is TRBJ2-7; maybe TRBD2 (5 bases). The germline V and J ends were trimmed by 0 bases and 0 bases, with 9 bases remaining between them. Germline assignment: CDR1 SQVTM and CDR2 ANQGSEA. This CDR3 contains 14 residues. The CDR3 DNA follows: TGCAGCGTTGAAGAGGACTCACCCTCCTACGAGCAGTACTTC. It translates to CSVEEDSPSYEQYF.

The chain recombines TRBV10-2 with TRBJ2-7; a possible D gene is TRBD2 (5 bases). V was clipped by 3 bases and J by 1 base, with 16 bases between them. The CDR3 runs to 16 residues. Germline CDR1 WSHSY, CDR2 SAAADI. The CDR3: CASSDPQRLRSYEQYF. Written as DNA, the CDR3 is TGCGCCAGCAGTGATCCCCAGAGACTACGGTCCTACGAGCAGTACTTC.

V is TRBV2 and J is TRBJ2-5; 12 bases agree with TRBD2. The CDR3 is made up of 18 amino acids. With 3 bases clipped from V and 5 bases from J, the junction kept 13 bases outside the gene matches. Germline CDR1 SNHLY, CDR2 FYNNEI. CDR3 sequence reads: CASSEARTSGGFGETQYF. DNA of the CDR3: TGTGCCAGCAGTGAGGCGCGAACTAGCGGGGGGTTCGGCGAGACCCAGTACTTC.

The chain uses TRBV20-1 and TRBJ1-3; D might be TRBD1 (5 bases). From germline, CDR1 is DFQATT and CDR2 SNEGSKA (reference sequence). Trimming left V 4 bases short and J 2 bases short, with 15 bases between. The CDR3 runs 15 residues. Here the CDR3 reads CSANQPTETGNTIYF. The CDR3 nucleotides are TGCAGTGCTAACCAACCGACAGAGACTGGAAACACCATATATTTT.

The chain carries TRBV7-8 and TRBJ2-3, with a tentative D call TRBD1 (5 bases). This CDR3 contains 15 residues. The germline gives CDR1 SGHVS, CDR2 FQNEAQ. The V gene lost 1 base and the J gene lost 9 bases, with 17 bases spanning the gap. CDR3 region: CASSLDPAQAGTQYF. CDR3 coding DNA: TGTGCCAGCAGCTTAGACCCCGCTCAAGCAGGGACGCAGTATTTT. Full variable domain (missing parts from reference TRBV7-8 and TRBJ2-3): GAGVSQSPRYKVAKRGQDVALRCDPISGHVSLFWYQQALGQGPEFLTYFQNEAQLDKSGLPSDRFFAERPEGSVSTLKIQRTQQEDSAVYLCASSLDPAQAGTQYFGPGTRLTVL.

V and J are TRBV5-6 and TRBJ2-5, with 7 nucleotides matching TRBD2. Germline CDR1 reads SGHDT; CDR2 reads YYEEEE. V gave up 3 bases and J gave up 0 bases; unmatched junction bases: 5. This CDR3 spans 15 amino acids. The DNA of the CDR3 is TGTGCCAGCAGCTATACTAGCGTTGACCAAGAGACCCAGTACTTC. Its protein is CASSYTSVDQETQYF. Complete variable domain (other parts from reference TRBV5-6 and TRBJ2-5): DAGVTQSPTHLIKTRGQQVTLRCSPKSGHDTVSWYQQALGQGPQFIFQYYEEEERQRGNFPDRFSGHQFPNYSSELNVNALLLGDSALYLCASSYTSVDQETQYFGPGTRLLVL.

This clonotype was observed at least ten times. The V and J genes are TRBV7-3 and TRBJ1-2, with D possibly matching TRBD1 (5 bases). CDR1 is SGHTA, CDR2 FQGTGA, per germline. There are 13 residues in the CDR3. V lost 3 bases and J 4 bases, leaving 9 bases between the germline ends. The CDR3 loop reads CASSFGTGYGYTF. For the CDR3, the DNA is TGTGCCAGCAGCTTCGGGACGGGCTATGGCTACACCTTC.

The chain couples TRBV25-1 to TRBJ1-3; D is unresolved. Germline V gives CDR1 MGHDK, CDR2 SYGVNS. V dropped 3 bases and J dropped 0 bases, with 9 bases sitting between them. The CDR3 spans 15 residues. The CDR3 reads CASSDLYFSGNTIYF. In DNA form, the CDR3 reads TGTGCCAGCAGTGACCTGTATTTCTCTGGAAACACCATATATTTT. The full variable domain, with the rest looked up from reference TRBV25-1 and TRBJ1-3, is EADIYQTPRYLVIGTGKKITLECSQTMGHDKMYWYQQDPGMELHLIHYSYGVNSTEKGDLSSESTVSRIRTEHFPLTLESARPSHTSQYLCASSDLYFSGNTIYFGEGSWLTVV.

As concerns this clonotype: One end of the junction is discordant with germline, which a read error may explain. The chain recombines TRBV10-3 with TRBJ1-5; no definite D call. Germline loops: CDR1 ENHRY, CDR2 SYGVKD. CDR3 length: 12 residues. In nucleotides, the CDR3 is TGTGCCATCAGAGAAGGCGATCAGTCCCAGCATTTT. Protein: CAIREGDQSQHF.

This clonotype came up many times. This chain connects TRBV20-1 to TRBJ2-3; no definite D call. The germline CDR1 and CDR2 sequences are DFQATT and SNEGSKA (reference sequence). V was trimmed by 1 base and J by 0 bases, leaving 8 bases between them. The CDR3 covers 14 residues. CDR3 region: CSARGPGSTDTQYF. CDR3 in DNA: TGCAGTGCTAGAGGCCCCGGTAGCACAGATACGCAGTATTTT.

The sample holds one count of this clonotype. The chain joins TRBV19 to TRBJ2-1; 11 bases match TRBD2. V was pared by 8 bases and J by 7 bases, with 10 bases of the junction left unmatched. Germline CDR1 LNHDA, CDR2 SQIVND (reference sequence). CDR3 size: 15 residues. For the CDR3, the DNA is TGTGCCAGTTCAACGATGGGACTAGCGGTTAATGAGCAGTTCTTC. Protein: CASSTMGLAVNEQFF. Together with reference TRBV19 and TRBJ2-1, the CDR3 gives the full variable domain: DGGITQSPKYLFRKEGQNVTLSCEQNLNHDAMYWYRQDPGQGLRLIYYSQIVNDFQKGDIAEGYSVSREKKESFPLTVTSAQKNPTAFYLCASSTMGLAVNEQFFGPGTRLTVL.

The CDR3 loop reads CAISEDSDTEAFF. The CDR3 DNA sequence: TGTGCCATCAGTGAGGACAGCGACACTGAAGCTTTCTTT. The chain couples TRBV10-3 to TRBJ1-1; maybe TRBD1 (5 bases). Germline V gives CDR1 ENHRY, CDR2 SYGVKD. The V gene lost 2 bases and the J gene lost 3 bases, with 7 bases spanning the gap. The CDR3 is 13 amino acids.

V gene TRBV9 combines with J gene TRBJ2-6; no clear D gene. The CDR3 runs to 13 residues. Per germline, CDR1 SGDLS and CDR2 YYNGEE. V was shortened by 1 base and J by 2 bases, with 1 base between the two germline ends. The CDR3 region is CASSVPGANVLTF. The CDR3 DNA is TGTGCCAGCAGCGTACCTGGGGCCAACGTCCTGACTTTC.

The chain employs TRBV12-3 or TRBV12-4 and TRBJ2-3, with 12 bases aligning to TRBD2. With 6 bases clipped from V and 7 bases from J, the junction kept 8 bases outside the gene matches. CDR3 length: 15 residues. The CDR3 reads CASSQTSGGPYTQYF. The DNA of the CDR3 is TGTGCCAGCAGCCAGACTAGCGGGGGCCCTTATACGCAGTATTTT.

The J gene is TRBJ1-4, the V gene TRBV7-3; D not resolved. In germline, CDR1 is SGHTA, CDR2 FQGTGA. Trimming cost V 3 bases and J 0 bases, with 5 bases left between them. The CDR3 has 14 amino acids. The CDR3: CASSLSATNEKLFF. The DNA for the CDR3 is TGTGCCAGCAGCTTGTCTGCAACTAATGAAAAACTGTTTTTT. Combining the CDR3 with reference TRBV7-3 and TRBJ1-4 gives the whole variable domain GAGVSQTPSNKVTEKGKYVELRCDPISGHTALYWYRQSLGQGPEFLIYFQGTGAADDSGLPNDRFFAVRPEGSVSTLKIQRTERGDSAVYLCASSLSATNEKLFFGSGTQLSVL.

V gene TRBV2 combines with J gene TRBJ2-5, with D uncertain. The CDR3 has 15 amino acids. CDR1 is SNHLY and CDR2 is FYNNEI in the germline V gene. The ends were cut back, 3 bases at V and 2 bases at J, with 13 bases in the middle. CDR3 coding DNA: TGTGCCAGCAGTGATTCTGGCAAACAACAAGAGACCCAGTACTTC. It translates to CASSDSGKQQETQYF.

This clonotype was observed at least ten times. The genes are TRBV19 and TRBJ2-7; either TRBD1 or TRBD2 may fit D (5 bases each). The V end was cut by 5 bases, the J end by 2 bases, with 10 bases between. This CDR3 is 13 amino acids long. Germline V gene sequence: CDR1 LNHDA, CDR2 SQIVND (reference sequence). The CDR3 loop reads CASSPGTAYEQYF. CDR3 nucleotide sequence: TGTGCCAGTAGTCCCGGGACGGCCTACGAGCAGTACTTC.

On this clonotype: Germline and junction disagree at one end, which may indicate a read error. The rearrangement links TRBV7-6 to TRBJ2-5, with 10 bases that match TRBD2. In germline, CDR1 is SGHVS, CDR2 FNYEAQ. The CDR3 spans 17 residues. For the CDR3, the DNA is TGCGCCAGCAGCCAAGGCTATAGCGGGGGGAAACAAGAGACCCAGTACTTC. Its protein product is CASSQGYSGGKQETQYF.